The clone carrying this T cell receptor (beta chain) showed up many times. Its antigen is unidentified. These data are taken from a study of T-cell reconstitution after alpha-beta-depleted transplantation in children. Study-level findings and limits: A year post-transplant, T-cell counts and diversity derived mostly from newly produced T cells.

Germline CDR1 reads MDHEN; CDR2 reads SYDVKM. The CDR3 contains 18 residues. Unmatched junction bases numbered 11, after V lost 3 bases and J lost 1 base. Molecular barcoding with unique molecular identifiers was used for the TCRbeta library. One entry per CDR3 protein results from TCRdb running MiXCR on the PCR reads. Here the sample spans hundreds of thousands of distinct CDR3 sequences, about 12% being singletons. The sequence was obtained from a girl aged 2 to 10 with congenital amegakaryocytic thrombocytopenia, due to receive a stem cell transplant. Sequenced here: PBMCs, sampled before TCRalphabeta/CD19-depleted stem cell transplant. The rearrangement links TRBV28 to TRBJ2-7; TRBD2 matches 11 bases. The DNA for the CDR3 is TGTGCCAGCAGTTTCCAACTAGCGGGAGCGGATCAGTCCTACGAGCAGTACTTC. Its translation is CASSFQLAGADQSYEQYF.